This T cell receptor (beta chain) was captured in a study of blood T cell repertoires in COVID-19 (dated by TCRdb to about 2020). A note on the overall study: Collaborator samples came from the United States, Italy and Spain and covered acute and convalescent phases of COVID-19. The material from the prospective study consisted of cDNA or gDNA derived from T cells, B-cell-depleted T cells, or PBMCs. Subjects who had been exposed to COVID-19, were actively infected with it, or had recovered from it provided the deeply sampled blood TCRbeta repertoires that made up the dataset. The repertoires were made available in a free public database intended to serve as a resource for research on the immune response to SARS-CoV-2. Samples were obtained from the ongoing ImmuneRACE study (first 160 participants) and from 1,254 subjects provided by 6 global collaborators. Nearly every sample came with metadata listing a de-identified subject ID, COVID-19 status, age in years and sex. Where HLA class I and class II types were available, the types were taken from metadata supplied by the sample provider, not from assay-based typing.

Based on the germline V gene (reference sequence), the CDR1 and CDR2 sequences are MNHEY and SMNVEV. Including the terminal cysteine and phenylalanine, the CDR3 comprises 17 residues. The sequence is cut down to CDR3 DNA, 51 bases in frame from base 1. V lost 5 bases and J lost 5 bases; the stretch between them is 21 bases long. Overall results and qualifications from the work: Clinical and demographic metadata were provided uncurated, with the amount varying by source and participant.

TCRbeta CDR3 regions were amplified from genomic DNA using the immunoSEQ Assay, a bias-controlled multiplex PCR. The authors' pipeline ran thus. The number of nucleated cells in each sample was estimated by amplification of reference gene primers within the assay. To quantify the absolute abundance of each unique TCRbeta CDR3 rearrangement, sequence reads were collapsed and filtered. For each sample, productive Simpson clonality was calculated as the square root of Simpson's diversity index across productive rearrangements. TCRdb limited this immuneACCESS table to in-frame rearrangements with V and J called. A share of clones is missing; checked studies link under half to unresolved V genes, and the rest is unexplained. V and J calls and clone size follow that table, whereas D and trimming were derived from the DNA. Within this sample are about 88,000 clones, with 87% of them counted one time only. Around 16% of the sample is held by the ten biggest clonotypes.

Each collaborating institution followed its own protocols to collect whole blood in K2EDTA tubes. For TCRbeta analysis, collaborators shipped samples as frozen whole blood, isolated PBMCs, or DNA extracted from either of those sample types. Only one count was recorded for this clone. No cognate antigen has been identified for it. No qualities accompany the bases; no much larger clone lies one base away. Source material: peripheral blood. Here the chain combines TRBV27 and TRBJ2-2, with a tentative D gene TRBD2 over 5 matching bases. This receptor was obtained from a male donor with acute or convalescent COVID-19. For the CDR3, the sequence is CASSAPGGPRRTGELFF. In nucleotide form, the sequence is TGTGCCAGCAGTGCCCCCGGCGGGCCCCGTAGGACCGGGGAGCTGTTTTTT.